The 16 T cell receptor beta chains in this list originate from one sample, sequenced in a study of shared clonotypes between healthy human individuals. Some clones are missing from TCRdb's copy, which holds only in-frame ones; the method was immunoSEQ multiplex PCR. The sample holds millions of clones, 95% seen once. Sequencing was carried out using naive CD4+ T cells sorted from blood. Specified subset: CD45RA+ positively selected. These receptors were collected from a man between 18 and 29 years old in good health.

The chain recombines TRBV4-2 with TRBJ2-1; D gene ambiguous. Germline-derived CDR1 and CDR2 are LGHNA and YNFKEQ. The V end was cut by 0 bases, the J end by 4 bases, with 13 bases between. This CDR3 has 16 residues. The CDR3 region has the DNA TGTGCCAGCAGCCAAGAATGGCAGGACCCGTACAATGAGCAGTTCTTC. Amino acid sequence: CASSQEWQDPYNEQFF.

The chain carries TRBV9 and TRBJ2-1; maybe TRBD1 (6 bases). This CDR3 is 17 amino acids long. V dropped 0 bases and J dropped 0 bases, with 13 bases sitting between them. The germline V gene has CDR1 SGDLS and CDR2 YYNGEE. CDR3 sequence reads: CASSVGLGTPSYNEQFF. CDR3 nucleotide sequence: TGTGCCAGCAGCGTAGGGCTGGGGACACCCTCCTACAATGAGCAGTTCTTC. Based on the CDR3 plus reference TRBV9 and TRBJ2-1, the full variable domain is DSGVTQTPKHLITATGQRVTLRCSPRSGDLSVYWYQQSLDQGLQFLIQYYNGEERAKGNILERFSAQQFPDLHSELNLSSLELGDSALYFCASSVGLGTPSYNEQFFGPGTRLTVL.

The chain recombines TRBV4-2 with TRBJ2-1; possible D gene TRBD2, 6 bases. This CDR3 region has 17 residues. Between the trimmed V and J ends, which lost 1 base and 3 bases, there was a span of 16 bases. CDR1 and CDR2 from the germline V gene are LGHNA and YNFKEQ. The CDR3: CASSQGLSGVVYNEQFF. In DNA, the CDR3 is TGTGCCAGCAGCCAAGGCCTATCGGGGGTCGTCTACAATGAGCAGTTCTTC.

This chain connects TRBV2 to TRBJ1-1, with D perhaps matching TRBD1 (5 bases). Trimming took 3 bases from V and 4 from J, leaving 12 bases between them. The germline gives CDR1 SNHLY, CDR2 FYNNEI. The CDR3 length is 14 residues. CDR3 sequence (DNA): TGTGCCAGCAGTGATCTGGGACGGACCACTGAAGCTTTCTTT. This translates into CASSDLGRTTEAFF. The complete variable domain, with remaining parts taken from reference TRBV2 and TRBJ1-1, reads EPEVTQTPSHQVTQMGQEVILRCVPISNHLYFYWYRQILGQKVEFLVSFYNNEISEKSEIFDDQFSVERPDGSNFTLKIRSTKLEDSAMYFCASSDLGRTTEAFFGQGTRLTVV.

A remark on this clone: One end of the junction is discordant with germline, which a read error may explain. This chain uses TRBV7-7 with TRBJ2-3; D possibly matches TRBD1 or TRBD2 (6 bases each). This CDR3 spans 16 amino acids. CDR1 and CDR2 (germline): SSHAT, FNYEAQ (reference sequence). CDR3 sequence reads: CASSPVPGADTDTQYF. The CDR3 DNA reads as TGTGCTAGCAGCCCTGTACCGGGGGCTGACACAGATACGCAGTATTTT.

The chain links TRBV19 to TRBJ2-4; 7 bases match TRBD1. There are 14 residues in the CDR3. From germline, CDR1 is LNHDA and CDR2 SQIVND (reference sequence). Losses at the gene ends were 5 bases for V and 1 base for J; bases not matched to a gene: 2. Here the CDR3 reads CASSEGAAKNIQYF. The CDR3 coding sequence is TGTGCCAGTAGTGAGGGGGCGGCCAAAAACATTCAGTACTTC.

DNA of the CDR3: TGTGCCAGCTCACCCATAGGACAGGGTTATGGCTACACCTTC. Translation: CASSPIGQGYGYTF. The genes are TRBV18 and TRBJ1-2, with TRBD1 identical over 8 bases. The V and J ends lost 3 bases and 5 bases, in that order; junction bases with no gene match: 5. Germline V gives CDR1 KGHSH, CDR2 LQKENI. This CDR3 comprises 14 residues.

V gene TRBV28 combines with J gene TRBJ2-3; possibly TRBD2 for D (6 bases). CDR3 length equals 15 residues. V was pared by 8 bases and J by 6 bases, with 21 bases between. Germline-derived CDR1 and CDR2 are MDHEN and SYDVKM. CDR3 DNA sequence: TGTGCCAGCTCATCCGGGGGTAGTGGCGGGGATACGCAGTATTTT. Residues: CASSSGGSGGDTQYF. The full variable domain, its missing parts supplied by reference TRBV28 and TRBJ2-3, is DVKVTQSSRYLVKRTGEKVFLECVQDMDHENMFWYRQDPGLGLRLIYFSYDVKMKEKGDIPEGYSVSREKKERFSLILESASTNQTSMYLCASSSGGSGGDTQYFGPGTRLTVL.

This chain connects TRBV11-2 to TRBJ1-1; 7 bases align to TRBD1. Trimming cost V 5 bases and J 4 bases; bases outside gene matches: 7. The germline gives CDR1 SGHAT, CDR2 FQNNGV. This CDR3 comprises 14 residues. For the CDR3, the DNA is TGTGCCAGCAGCCAAGGAAGACAGGGCACTGAAGCTTTCTTT. Translated, it gives CASSQGRQGTEAFF.

The rearrangement links TRBV4-3 to TRBJ2-2, with 7 nucleotides matching TRBD2. This CDR3 is built from 14 residues. Trimming removed 1 base from V and 6 bases from J; junction bases left unmatched: 2. CDR1 LGHNA and CDR2 YSLEER come from the germline V gene. The CDR3 coding sequence is TGCGCCAGCAGCCAAGCAGGACTAGCCGGGGAGCTGTTTTTT. Its protein product is CASSQAGLAGELFF.

The gene calls are TRBV7-9 and TRBJ1-4; 7 bases map to TRBD1. Germline V gene data show CDR1 as SEHNR and CDR2 as FQNEAQ (reference sequence). J lost 6 bases, V lost 0 bases, and 4 bases had no gene match. The CDR3 extends over 15 amino acids. The CDR3 spells CASSLATGEDEKLFF. The DNA for the CDR3 is TGTGCCAGCAGCTTAGCTACAGGGGAGGATGAAAAACTGTTTTTT.

The V and J genes are TRBV2 and TRBJ2-2; maybe TRBD1 (6 bases). The V end lost 8 bases, the J end lost 4 bases, and 11 bases lay between the germline ends. The CDR3 loop spans 13 amino acids. The V gene's germline CDR1 is SNHLY and CDR2 FYNNEI. Here the CDR3 DNA reads TGTGCCAGCTTATCGGACAGCACCGGGGAGCTGTTTTTT. Amino acid sequence: CASLSDSTGELFF.

This clone was found once. This chain links TRBV6-1 with TRBJ1-2; tentative D call: TRBD1 (5 bases). Germline V gene lookup returns CDR1 MNHNS and CDR2 SASEGT. V lost 5 bases, J lost 0 bases, and 10 bases lay in between. The CDR3 length is 14 residues. CDR3: CASSLTGANYGYTF. The CDR3 DNA reads as TGTGCCAGCAGTCTAACAGGAGCTAACTATGGCTACACCTTC.

The sample holds many counts of this clone. The CDR3 coding sequence is TGCGCCAGCAGGGTAGAAGCGGGAGGGCCCACCTACGAGCAGTACTTC. This translates into CASRVEAGGPTYEQYF. The rearrangement uses TRBV5-1 and TRBJ2-7; 10 nucleotides agree with TRBD2. The germline V gene encodes CDR1 SGHRS and CDR2 YFSETQ. V shed 5 bases and J 2 bases; nucleotides not matched to a gene: 10. This CDR3 comprises 16 residues. Complete variable domain (other parts from reference TRBV5-1 and TRBJ2-7): KAGVTQTPRYLIKTRGQQVTLSCSPISGHRSVSWYQQTPGQGLQFLFEYFSETQRNKGNFPGRFSGRQFSNSRSEMNVSTLELGDSALYLCASRVEAGGPTYEQYFGPGTRLTVT.

The chain couples TRBV28 to TRBJ2-3; weak D call: TRBD2 (6 bases). The ends were cut back, 6 bases at V and 1 base at J, with 14 bases in the middle. The CDR3 extends over 15 amino acids. In germline, CDR1 is MDHEN, CDR2 SYDVKM. CDR3 DNA sequence: TGTGCCAGCAGCTCGCCTAGCGTAGGCACAGATACGCAGTATTTT. It encodes CASSSPSVGTDTQYF.

As concerns this clone: The sample has other DNA sequences that encode this CDR3 too. The chain joins TRBV7-2 to TRBJ2-7, with 8 positions matching TRBD2. The J segment lost 2 bases and the V segment lost 5 bases, leaving 5 bases of the junction unmatched. CDR3 length: 14 amino acids. The germline V gene encodes CDR1 SGHTA and CDR2 FQGNSA. The CDR3 sequence: CASSPTSGPYEQYF. CDR3 DNA sequence: TGTGCCAGCAGCCCCACTAGCGGACCCTACGAGCAGTACTTC.